The clone carrying this T cell receptor beta chain was counted a few times. These data originate in a study of OX40 agonist ivuxolimab in advanced cancers. Using immunoSEQ multiplex PCR, the repertoire was profiled, and TCRdb retains in-frame clones only, with some absent. Of tens of thousands of clones listed, approximately 84% were seen once; the top ten hold 26%. The trim removed 0 bases at V and 2 bases at J, leaving 6 bases unmatched. The CDR3 runs 17 residues. Germline CDR1 is SGHTS and CDR2 is YDEGEE. The clonotype originates from an adult with an advanced solid tumor such as melanoma, head and neck, liver or kidney cancer. This sequence joins TRBV5-8 and TRBJ2-7; 12 bases are a match to TRBD1. Sequencing was performed on CD4+ or CD8+ T cells sorted from blood, taken in a trial of the OX40 agonist ivuxolimab. The CDR3 loop reads CASSLEWDRGQAYEQYF. The CDR3 bases are TGTGCCAGCAGCTTGGAGTGGGACAGGGGGCAAGCCTACGAGCAGTACTTC.